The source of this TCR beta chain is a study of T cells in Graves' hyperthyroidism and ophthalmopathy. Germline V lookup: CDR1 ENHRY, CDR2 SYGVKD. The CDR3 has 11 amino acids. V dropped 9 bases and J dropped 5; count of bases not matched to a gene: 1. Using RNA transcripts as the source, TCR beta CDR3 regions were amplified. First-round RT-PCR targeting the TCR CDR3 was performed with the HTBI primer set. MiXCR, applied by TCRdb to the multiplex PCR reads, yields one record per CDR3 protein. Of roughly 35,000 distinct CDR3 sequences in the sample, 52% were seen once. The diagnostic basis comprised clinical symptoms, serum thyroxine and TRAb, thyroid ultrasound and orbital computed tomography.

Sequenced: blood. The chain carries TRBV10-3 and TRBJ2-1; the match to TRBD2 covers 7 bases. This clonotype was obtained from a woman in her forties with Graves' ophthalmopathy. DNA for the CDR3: TGTGCCATGGGGGGGGACAATGAGCAGTTCTTC. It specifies CAMGGDNEQFF.